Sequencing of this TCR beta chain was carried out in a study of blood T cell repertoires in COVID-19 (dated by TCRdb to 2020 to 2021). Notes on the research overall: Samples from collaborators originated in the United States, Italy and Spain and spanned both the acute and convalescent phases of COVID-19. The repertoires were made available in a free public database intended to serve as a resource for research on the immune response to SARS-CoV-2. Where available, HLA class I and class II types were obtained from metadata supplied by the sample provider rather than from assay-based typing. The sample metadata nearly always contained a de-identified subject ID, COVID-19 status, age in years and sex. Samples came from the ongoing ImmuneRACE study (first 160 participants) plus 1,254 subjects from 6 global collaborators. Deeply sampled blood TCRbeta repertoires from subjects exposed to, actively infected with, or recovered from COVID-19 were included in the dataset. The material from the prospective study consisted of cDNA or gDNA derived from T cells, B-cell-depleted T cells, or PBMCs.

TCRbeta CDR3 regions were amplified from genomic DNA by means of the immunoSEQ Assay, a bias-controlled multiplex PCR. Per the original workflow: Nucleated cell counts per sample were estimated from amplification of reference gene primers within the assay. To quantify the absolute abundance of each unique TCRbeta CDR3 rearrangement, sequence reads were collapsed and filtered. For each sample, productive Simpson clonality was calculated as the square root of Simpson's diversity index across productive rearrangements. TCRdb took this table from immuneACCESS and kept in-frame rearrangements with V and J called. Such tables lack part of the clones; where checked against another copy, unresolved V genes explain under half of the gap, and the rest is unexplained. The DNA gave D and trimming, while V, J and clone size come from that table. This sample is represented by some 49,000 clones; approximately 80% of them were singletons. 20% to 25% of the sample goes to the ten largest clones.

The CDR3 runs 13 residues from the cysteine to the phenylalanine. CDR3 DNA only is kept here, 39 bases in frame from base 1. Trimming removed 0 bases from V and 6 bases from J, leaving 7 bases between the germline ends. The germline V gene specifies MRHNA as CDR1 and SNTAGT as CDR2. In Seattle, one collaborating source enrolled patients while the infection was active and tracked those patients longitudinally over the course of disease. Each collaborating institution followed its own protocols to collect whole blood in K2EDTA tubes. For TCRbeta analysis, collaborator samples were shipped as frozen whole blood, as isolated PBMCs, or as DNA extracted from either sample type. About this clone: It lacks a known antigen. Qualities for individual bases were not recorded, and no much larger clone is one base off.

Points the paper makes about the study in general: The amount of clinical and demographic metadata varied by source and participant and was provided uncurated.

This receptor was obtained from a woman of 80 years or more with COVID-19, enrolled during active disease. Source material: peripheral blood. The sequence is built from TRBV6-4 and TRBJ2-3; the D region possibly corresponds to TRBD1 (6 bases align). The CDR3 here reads CASSDSRGDTQYF. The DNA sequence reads TGTGCCAGCAGTGACTCGAGGGGGGATACGCAGTATTTT.